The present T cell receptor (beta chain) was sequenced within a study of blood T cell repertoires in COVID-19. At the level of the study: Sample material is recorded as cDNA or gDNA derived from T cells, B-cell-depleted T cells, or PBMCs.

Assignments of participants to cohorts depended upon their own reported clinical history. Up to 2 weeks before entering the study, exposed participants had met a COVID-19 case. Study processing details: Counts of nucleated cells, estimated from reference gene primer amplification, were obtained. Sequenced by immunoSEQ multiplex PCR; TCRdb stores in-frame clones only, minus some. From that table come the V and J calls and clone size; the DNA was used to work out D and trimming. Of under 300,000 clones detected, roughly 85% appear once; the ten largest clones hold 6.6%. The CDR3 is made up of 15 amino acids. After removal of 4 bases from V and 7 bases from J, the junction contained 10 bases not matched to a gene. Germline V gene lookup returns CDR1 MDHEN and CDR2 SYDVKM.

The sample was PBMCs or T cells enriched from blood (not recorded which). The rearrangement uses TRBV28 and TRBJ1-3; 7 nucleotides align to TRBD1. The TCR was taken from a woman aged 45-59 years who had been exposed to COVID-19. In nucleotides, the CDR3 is TGTGCCAGCAGTTACCGACAGGGAAGTGCCAACACCATATATTTT. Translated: CASSYRQGSANTIYF.